This T cell receptor beta chain appears in the sequencing data of a study of cytomegalovirus exposure and HLA in healthy donors. The study ran its PCR with 60 Vbeta and 13 Jbeta primers. Produced via immunoSEQ multiplex PCR; TCRdb's table is partial and in-frame only. The data show 200,000 or so clones, with about 85% seen just once and 0.39% held by the top ten. Source material: PBMCs. This receptor was taken from a male donor in good health and CMV-seropositive.

The CDR3 region is CSGILAGSTDTQYF. The CDR3 nucleotides are TGCAGCGGCATACTAGCGGGAAGCACAGATACGCAGTATTTT. The rearrangement links TRBV29-1 to TRBJ2-3; 10 bases align to TRBD2. The V gene end was trimmed by 7 bases and the J gene end by 0 bases; junction bases not matched to a gene: 4. CDR3 length: 14 amino acids. In germline, CDR1 is SQVTM, CDR2 ANQGSEA.